The clone carrying this T cell receptor (beta chain) was counted a few times. The table came from immunoSEQ multiplex PCR; TCRdb's copy has only in-frame clones and leaves some out. The profile shows tens of thousands of clones, about nine tenths of them singletons. This specimen comes from a study of control samples from healthy donors and cancer patients. This CDR3 is 16 amino acids long. V was shortened by 1 base and J by 3 bases, with 13 bases between the two germline ends. CDR1 is SGHTA, CDR2 FQGNSA, per germline. The sequenced sample was blood. The receptor's source is a man between 45 and 60 years old in good health. V usage is TRBV7-2 and J usage is TRBJ1-5; the D is unclear. This chain's CDR3 is CASSLVGRQPNQPQHF. The CDR3 DNA is TGTGCCAGCAGCTTAGTTGGTCGGCAGCCCAATCAGCCCCAGCATTTT.